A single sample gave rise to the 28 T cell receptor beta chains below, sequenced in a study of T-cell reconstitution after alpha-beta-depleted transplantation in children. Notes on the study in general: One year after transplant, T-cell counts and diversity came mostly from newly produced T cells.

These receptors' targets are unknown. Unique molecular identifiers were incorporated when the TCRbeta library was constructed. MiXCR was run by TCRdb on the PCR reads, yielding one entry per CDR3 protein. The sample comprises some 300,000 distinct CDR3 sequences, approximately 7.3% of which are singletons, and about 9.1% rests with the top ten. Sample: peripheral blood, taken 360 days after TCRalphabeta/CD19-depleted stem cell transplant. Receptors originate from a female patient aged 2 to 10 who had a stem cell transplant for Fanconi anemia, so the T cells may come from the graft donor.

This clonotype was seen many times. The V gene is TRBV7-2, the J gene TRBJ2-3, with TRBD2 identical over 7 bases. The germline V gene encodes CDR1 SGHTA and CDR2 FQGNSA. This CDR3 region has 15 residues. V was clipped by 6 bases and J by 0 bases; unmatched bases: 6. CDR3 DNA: TGTGCCAGCAGACGCCTAGCGGCTAGCACAGATACGCAGTATTTT. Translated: CASRRLAASTDTQYF. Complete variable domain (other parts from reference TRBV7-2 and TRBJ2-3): GAGVSQSPSNKVTEKGKDVELRCDPISGHTALYWYRQSLGQGLEFLIYFQGNSAPDKSGLPSDRFSAERTGGSVSTLTIQRTQQEDSAVYLCASRRLAASTDTQYFGPGTRLTVL.

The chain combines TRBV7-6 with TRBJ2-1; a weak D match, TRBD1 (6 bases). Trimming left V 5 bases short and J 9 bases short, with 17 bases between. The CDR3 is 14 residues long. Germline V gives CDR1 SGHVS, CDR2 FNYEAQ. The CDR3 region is CASSLDAGDSEQFF. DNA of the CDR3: TGTGCCAGCAGCCTGGACGCAGGGGATAGTGAGCAGTTCTTC.

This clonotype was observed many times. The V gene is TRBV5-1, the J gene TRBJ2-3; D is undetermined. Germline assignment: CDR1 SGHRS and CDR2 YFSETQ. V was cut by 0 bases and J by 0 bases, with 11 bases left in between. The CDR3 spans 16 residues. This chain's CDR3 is CASSLVRASSTDTQYF. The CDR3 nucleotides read TGCGCCAGCAGCTTGGTACGGGCATCTAGCACAGATACGCAGTATTTT.

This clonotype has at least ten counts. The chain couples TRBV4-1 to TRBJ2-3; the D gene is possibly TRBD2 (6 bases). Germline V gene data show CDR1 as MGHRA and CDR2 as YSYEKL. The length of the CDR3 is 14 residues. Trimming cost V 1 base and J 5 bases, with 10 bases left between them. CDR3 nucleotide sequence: TGCGCCAGCAGCCAAGTTGGAGGGGAAGATACGCAGTATTTT. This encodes CASSQVGGEDTQYF.

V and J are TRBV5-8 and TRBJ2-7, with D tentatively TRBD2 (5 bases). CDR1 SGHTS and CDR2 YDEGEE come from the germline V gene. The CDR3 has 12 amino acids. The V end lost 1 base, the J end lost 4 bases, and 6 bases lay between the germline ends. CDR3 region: CASSLPGYEQYV. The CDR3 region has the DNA TGTGCCAGCAGCTTGCCGGGATACGAGCAGTACGTC.

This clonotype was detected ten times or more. The CDR3 sequence is CASSLGPVKTQYF. CDR3 nucleotide sequence: TGTGCCAGCAGCTTAGGCCCCGTGAAGACCCAGTACTTC. The rearrangement joins TRBV7-2 to TRBJ2-5; D uncertain. The CDR3 loop spans 13 amino acids. The V gene lost 1 base and the J gene lost 6 bases, with 9 bases spanning the gap. Germline CDR1 reads SGHTA; CDR2 reads FQGNSA.

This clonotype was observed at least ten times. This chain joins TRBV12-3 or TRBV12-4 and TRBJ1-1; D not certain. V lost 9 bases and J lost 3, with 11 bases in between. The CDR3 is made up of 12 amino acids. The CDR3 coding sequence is TGTGCCAGGTTCAAGGAATACACTGAAGCTTTCTTT. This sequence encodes CARFKEYTEAFF.

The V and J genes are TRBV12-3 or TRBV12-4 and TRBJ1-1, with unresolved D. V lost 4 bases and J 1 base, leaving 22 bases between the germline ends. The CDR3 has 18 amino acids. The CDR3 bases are TGTGCCAGCAGTTCGGAAATCGGGGTCCCCTTAGGGAACACTGAAGCTTTCTTT. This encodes CASSSEIGVPLGNTEAFF.

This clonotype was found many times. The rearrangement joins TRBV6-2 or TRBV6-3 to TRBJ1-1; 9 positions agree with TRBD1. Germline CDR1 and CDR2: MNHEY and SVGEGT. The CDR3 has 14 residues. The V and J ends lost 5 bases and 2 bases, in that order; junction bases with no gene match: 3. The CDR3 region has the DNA TGTGCCAGCAGTGTGGGACAGGGAAACACTGAAGCTTTCTTT. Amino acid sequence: CASSVGQGNTEAFF.

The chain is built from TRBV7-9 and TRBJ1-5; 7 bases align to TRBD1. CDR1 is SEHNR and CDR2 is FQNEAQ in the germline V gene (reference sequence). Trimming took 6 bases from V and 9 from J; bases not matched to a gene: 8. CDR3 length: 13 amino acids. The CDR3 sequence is CASRQGQLGPQHF. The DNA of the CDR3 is TGTGCCAGCAGGCAGGGACAGTTGGGGCCCCAGCATTTT. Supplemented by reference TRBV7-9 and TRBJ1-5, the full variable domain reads DTGVSQNPRHKITKRGQNVTFRCDPISEHNRLYWYRQTLGQGPEFLTYFQNEAQLEKSRLLSDRFSAERPKGSFSTLEIQRTEQGDSAMYLCASRQGQLGPQHFGDGTRLSIL.

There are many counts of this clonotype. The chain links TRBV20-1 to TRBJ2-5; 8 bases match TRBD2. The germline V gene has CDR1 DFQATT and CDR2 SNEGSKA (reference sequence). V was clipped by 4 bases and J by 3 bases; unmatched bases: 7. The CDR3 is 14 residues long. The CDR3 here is CSATPPGLEETQYF. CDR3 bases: TGCAGTGCTACCCCTCCGGGACTAGAAGAGACCCAGTACTTC.

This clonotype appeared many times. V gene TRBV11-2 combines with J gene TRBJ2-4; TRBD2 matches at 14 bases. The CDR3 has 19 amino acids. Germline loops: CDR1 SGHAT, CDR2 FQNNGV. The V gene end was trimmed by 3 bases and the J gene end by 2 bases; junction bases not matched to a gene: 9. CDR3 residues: CASSLIGTSGSFPKNIQYF. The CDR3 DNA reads TGTGCCAGCAGCTTGATCGGGACTAGCGGGAGCTTTCCCAAAAACATTCAGTACTTC.

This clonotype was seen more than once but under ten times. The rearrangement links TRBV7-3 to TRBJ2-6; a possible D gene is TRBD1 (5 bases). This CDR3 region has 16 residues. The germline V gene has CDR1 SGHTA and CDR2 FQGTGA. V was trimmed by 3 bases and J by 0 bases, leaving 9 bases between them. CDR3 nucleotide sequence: TGTGCCAGCAGCTTTCACAGGTCCTCTGGGGCCAACGTCCTGACTTTC. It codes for CASSFHRSSGANVLTF.

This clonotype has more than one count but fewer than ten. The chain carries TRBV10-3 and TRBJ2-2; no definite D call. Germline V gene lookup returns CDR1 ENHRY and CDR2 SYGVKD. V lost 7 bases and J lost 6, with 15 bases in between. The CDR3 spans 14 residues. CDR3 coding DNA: TGTGCCATCATGATGCAAAATTTAGCCGGGGAGCTGTTTTTT. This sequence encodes CAIMMQNLAGELFF.

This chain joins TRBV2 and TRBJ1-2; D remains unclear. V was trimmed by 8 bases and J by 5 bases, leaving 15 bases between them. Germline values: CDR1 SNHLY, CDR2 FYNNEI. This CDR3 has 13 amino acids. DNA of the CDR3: TGTGCCAGCTCAGTACTGGCCGATTATGGCTACACCTTC. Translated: CASSVLADYGYTF.

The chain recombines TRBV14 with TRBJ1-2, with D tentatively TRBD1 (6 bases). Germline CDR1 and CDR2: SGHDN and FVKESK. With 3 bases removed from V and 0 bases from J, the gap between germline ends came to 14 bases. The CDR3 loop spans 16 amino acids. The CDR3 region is CASSQGGEGANYGYTF. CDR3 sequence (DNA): TGTGCCAGCAGCCAGGGGGGCGAAGGAGCTAACTATGGCTACACCTTC.

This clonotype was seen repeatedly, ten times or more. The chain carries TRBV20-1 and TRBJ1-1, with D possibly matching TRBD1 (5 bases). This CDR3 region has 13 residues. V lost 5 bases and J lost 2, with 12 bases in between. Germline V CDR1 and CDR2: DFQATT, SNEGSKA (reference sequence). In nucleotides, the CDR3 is TGCAGTGCTCGCATGGGGGATAACACTGAAGCTTTCTTT. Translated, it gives CSARMGDNTEAFF.

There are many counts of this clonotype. Here the CDR3 DNA reads TGCGCCAGCAGCAATACCCTGACTAGAGGGGAAGAGACCCAGTACTTC. Protein sequence: CASSNTLTRGEETQYF. The J gene is TRBJ2-5, the V gene TRBV5-1, with D tentatively TRBD2 (6 bases). Germline-derived CDR1 and CDR2 are SGHRS and YFSETQ. Trimming took off 4 bases at V and 3 bases at J, with 19 bases between the two ends. CDR3 length: 16 amino acids.

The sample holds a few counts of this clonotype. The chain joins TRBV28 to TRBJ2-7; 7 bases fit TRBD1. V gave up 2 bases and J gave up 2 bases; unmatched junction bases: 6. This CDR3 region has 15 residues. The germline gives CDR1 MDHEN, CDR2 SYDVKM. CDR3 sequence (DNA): TGTGCCAGCAGTTTAGCCGGAGACAGGGCCTACGAGCAGTACTTC. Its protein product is CASSLAGDRAYEQYF.

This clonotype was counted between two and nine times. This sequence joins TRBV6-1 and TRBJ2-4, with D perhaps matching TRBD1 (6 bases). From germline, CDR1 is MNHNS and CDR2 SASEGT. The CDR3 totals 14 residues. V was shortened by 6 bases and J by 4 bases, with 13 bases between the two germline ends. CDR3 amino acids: CASRLGQTKNIQYF. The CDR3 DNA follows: TGTGCCAGCAGACTTGGACAGACTAAAAACATTCAGTACTTC.

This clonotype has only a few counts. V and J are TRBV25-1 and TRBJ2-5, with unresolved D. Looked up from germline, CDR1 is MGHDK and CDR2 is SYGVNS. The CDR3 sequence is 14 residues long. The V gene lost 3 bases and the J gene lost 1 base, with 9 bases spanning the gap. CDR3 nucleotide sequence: TGTGCCAGCAGTGATCCGCCTTCCCAAGAGACCCAGTACTTC. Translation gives CASSDPPSQETQYF.

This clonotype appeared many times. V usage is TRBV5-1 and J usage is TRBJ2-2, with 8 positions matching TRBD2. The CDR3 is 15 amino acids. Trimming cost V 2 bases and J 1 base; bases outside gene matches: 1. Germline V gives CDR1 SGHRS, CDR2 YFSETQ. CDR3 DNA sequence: TGCGCCAGCAGCTTACTAGCGGTGAACACCGGGGAGCTGTTTTTT. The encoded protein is CASSLLAVNTGELFF. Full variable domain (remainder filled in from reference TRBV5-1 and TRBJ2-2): KAGVTQTPRYLIKTRGQQVTLSCSPISGHRSVSWYQQTPGQGLQFLFEYFSETQRNKGNFPGRFSGRQFSNSRSEMNVSTLELGDSALYLCASSLLAVNTGELFFGEGSRLTVL.

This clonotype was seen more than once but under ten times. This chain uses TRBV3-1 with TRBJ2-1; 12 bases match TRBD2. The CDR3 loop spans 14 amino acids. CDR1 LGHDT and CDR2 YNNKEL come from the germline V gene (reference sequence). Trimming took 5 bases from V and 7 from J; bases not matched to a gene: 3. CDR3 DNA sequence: TGTGCCAGCAGCTCGGGGACTAGCGGGAATGAGCAGTTCTTC. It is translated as CASSSGTSGNEQFF.

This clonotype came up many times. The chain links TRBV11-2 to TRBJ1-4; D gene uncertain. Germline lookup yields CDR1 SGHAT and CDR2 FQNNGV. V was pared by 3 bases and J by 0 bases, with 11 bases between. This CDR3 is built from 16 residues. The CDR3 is CASSFGRQATNEKLFF. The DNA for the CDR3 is TGTGCCAGCAGCTTTGGCAGACAAGCAACTAATGAAAAACTGTTTTTT.

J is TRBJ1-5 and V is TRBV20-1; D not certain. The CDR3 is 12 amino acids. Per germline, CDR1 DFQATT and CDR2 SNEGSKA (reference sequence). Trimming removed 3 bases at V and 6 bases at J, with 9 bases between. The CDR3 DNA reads TGCAGTGCTAGTTTAGTTCGTCAGCCCCAGCATTTT. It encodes CSASLVRQPQHF.

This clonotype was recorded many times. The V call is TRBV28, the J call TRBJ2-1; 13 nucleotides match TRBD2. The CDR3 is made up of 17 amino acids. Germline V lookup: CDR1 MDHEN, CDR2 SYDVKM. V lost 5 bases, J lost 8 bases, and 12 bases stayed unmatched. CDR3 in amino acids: CASSLVSGLAGNYEQFF. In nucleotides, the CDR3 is TGTGCCAGCAGTCTCGTGTCGGGACTAGCGGGGAACTATGAGCAGTTCTTC. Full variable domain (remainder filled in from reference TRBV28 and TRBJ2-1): DVKVTQSSRYLVKRTGEKVFLECVQDMDHENMFWYRQDPGLGLRLIYFSYDVKMKEKGDIPEGYSVSREKKERFSLILESASTNQTSMYLCASSLVSGLAGNYEQFFGPGTRLTVL.

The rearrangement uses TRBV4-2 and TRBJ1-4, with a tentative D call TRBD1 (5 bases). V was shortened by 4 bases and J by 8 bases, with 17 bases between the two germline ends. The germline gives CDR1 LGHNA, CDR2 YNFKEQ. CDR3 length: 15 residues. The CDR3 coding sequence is TGTGCCAGCAGCCCGGGAGGGGCGGACCCAGAAAAACTGTTTTTT. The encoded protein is CASSPGGADPEKLFF.

Here the CDR3 DNA reads TGTGCCAGCAGTGACACAGGGGGGGCCACTAACTATGGCTACACCTTC. Encoded protein: CASSDTGGATNYGYTF. This chain joins TRBV6-1 and TRBJ1-2; TRBD1 agrees at 8 bases. Germline values: CDR1 MNHNS, CDR2 SASEGT. The V segment lost 3 bases and the J segment 0 bases; nucleotides outside the gene matches: 6. This CDR3 comprises 16 residues.